The 6 T cell receptor beta chains presented below share a single source sample, sequenced in a study of OX40 agonist ivuxolimab in advanced cancers. Here immunoSEQ multiplex PCR was the method, and the copy in TCRdb shows in-frame clones only, minus some. Of 20,000 to 25,000 clones listed, under 90% are singletons. This specimen was CD4+ or CD8+ T cells sorted from blood, taken in a trial of the OX40 agonist ivuxolimab. The receptors come from an adult with an advanced solid tumor such as melanoma, head and neck, liver or kidney cancer.

This clone appeared once. V gene TRBV10-3 combines with J gene TRBJ1-2; tentative D call: TRBD1 (6 bases). CDR3 size: 14 residues. Between the trimmed V and J ends, which lost 3 bases and 4 bases, there was a span of 12 bases. CDR1 is ENHRY and CDR2 is SYGVKD in the germline V gene. In nucleotides, the CDR3 is TGTGCCATCAGTGAAGAGGGCAGGGGCTATGGCTACACCTTC. It codes for CAISEEGRGYGYTF.

This chain uses TRBV19 with TRBJ2-5; D is perhaps TRBD1 or TRBD2 (5 bases each). The V gene lost 3 bases and the J gene lost 1 base, with 12 bases spanning the gap. Germline V CDR1 and CDR2: LNHDA, SQIVND (reference sequence). The CDR3 is 15 amino acids. The CDR3 loop is CASSIGTAVQETQYF. The CDR3 DNA follows: TGTGCCAGTAGTATTGGGACGGCGGTCCAAGAGACCCAGTACTTC.

The V gene is TRBV5-6, the J gene TRBJ2-1, with D perhaps matching TRBD2 (5 bases). The V end was cut by 4 bases, the J end by 9 bases, with 11 bases between. This CDR3 contains 12 residues. CDR1 and CDR2 from the germline V gene are SGHDT and YYEEEE. The CDR3 is CASSRGSGEQFF. DNA of the CDR3: TGTGCCAGCAGCCGAGGGTCTGGTGAGCAGTTCTTC.

The chain joins TRBV5-6 to TRBJ2-7; 7 nucleotides match TRBD1. V was pared by 5 bases and J by 0 bases, with 20 bases of the junction left unmatched. This CDR3 is 19 amino acids long. CDR1 and CDR2 from the germline V gene are SGHDT and YYEEEE. DNA for the CDR3: TGTGCCAGCAGACTTTGGGGACAGTTCCTTACCGGCAGCTCCTACGAGCAGTACTTC. This gives the protein CASRLWGQFLTGSSYEQYF.

This clone has just one count. The CDR3 nucleotides read TGTGCCAGCAGCTCGGAGGGGAACTATGGCTACACCTTC. Encoded protein: CASSSEGNYGYTF. The V and J genes are TRBV7-9 and TRBJ1-2, with a weak D call TRBD1 (5 bases). V was pared by 4 bases and J by 2 bases, with 8 bases between. CDR1 is SEHNR and CDR2 is FQNEAQ in the germline V gene (reference sequence). The CDR3 totals 13 residues.

The chain joins TRBV7-3 to TRBJ2-7, with 8 nucleotides matching TRBD1. Germline CDR1 is SGHTA and CDR2 is FQGTGA. V lost 2 bases, J lost 7 bases, and 10 bases stayed unmatched. The length of the CDR3 is 15 residues. The CDR3 region has the DNA TGTGCCAGCAGCTTAGGAGGTCAGGGGGCGCGGGAGCAGTACTTC. As protein: CASSLGGQGAREQYF. The full variable domain, its missing parts supplied by reference TRBV7-3 and TRBJ2-7, is GAGVSQTPSNKVTEKGKYVELRCDPISGHTALYWYRQSLGQGPEFLIYFQGTGAADDSGLPNDRFFAVRPEGSVSTLKIQRTERGDSAVYLCASSLGGQGAREQYFGPGTRLTVT.